The 28 T cell receptor beta chains reported below all come from one sample, sequenced in a study of T cells in Graves' hyperthyroidism and ophthalmopathy (dated by TCRdb to about 2019). The receptor library was made with multiplex PCR. The listed sequencing device is Illumina HiSeq 2000. Amplification of TCR beta CDR3 regions was carried out from RNA transcripts. A first-round RT-PCR of the TCR CDR3 used the HTBI primer set with the Qiagen OneStep RT-PCR kit. Starting from the raw public reads, TCRdb applied fastp trimming at Q25, assembled clones with MiXCR and retained in-frame beta chains. Rows merge per CDR3 protein into single entries with the most common DNA and genes. Here the sample has hundreds of thousands of distinct CDR3 sequences; around 25% occur a single time. In total, the top ten clones hold approximately 30% of the sample. Material: blood. The origin of the receptors is a man aged 35 to 55 with Graves' hyperthyroidism that later progressed to Graves' ophthalmopathy.

In this sample, this clonotype turned up many times. The final CDR3 position lacks the conserved phenylalanine or tryptophan, pointing to a likely read error. The chain joins TRBV27 to TRBJ1-1; TRBD1 might be the D (6 bases). Looked up from germline, CDR1 is MNHEY and CDR2 is SMNVEV (reference sequence). The CDR3 has 12 amino acids. Trimming left V 8 bases short and J 1 base short, with 8 bases between. CDR3 residues: CASRDTNTEAFL. CDR3 nucleotide sequence: TGTGCCAGCCGGGACACGAACACTGAAGCTTTCCTT.

In its sample, this clonotype was seen many times. The V call is TRBV5-1, the J call TRBJ2-2; 10 nucleotides agree with TRBD2. V was pared by 2 bases and J by 5 bases, with 6 bases of the junction left unmatched. This CDR3 region has 16 residues. Looked up from germline, CDR1 is SGHRS and CDR2 is YFSETQ. The CDR3 region is CASSFIAGGHTGELFF. The DNA for the CDR3 is TGCGCCAGCAGCTTCATAGCGGGAGGTCATACCGGGGAGCTGTTTTTT. Using reference TRBV5-1 and TRBJ2-2 for the parts outside the CDR3, the full variable domain is KAGVTQTPRYLIKTRGQQVTLSCSPISGHRSVSWYQQTPGQGLQFLFEYFSETQRNKGNFPGRFSGRQFSNSRSEMNVSTLELGDSALYLCASSFIAGGHTGELFFGEGSRLTVL.

This clonotype was picked up many times. V is TRBV12-3 or TRBV12-4 and J is TRBJ1-2; D is unclear. The CDR3 runs 14 residues. Trimming removed 6 bases at V and 6 bases at J, with 17 bases between. CDR3 nucleotides: TGTGCCAGCAGACTAACAGACGGCGGGGATGGCTACACCTTC. This sequence encodes CASRLTDGGDGYTF.

This clonotype was recorded many times. The chain uses TRBV6-5 and TRBJ2-4, with 8 bases aligning to TRBD1. With V trimmed by 6 bases and J by 8 bases, 12 bases remained unmatched. Germline lookup yields CDR1 MNHEY and CDR2 SVGAGI. This CDR3 spans 15 amino acids. In nucleotides, the CDR3 is TGTGCCAGCAGCCCACGGACAGGGACAAGGTACATTCAGTACTTC. Translated, it gives CASSPRTGTRYIQYF.

Ten or more counts support this clonotype. The chain joins TRBV6-5 to TRBJ2-7; no reliable D call. V was clipped by 7 bases and J by 1 base, with 8 bases between them. Per the germline V gene, CDR1 is MNHEY and CDR2 is SVGAGI. The CDR3 has 12 amino acids. DNA for the CDR3: TGTGCCAGCAAGAAGGGTTCCTACGAGCAGTACTTC. The encoded protein is CASKKGSYEQYF.

This clonotype was seen at least ten times. The CDR3 region is CASSFDRAGTGELFF. CDR3 DNA sequence: TGTGCCAGCAGTTTTGATCGTGCGGGGACCGGGGAGCTGTTTTTT. The V and J genes are TRBV27 and TRBJ2-2; D is perhaps TRBD2 (6 bases). Germline CDR1 and CDR2: MNHEY and SMNVEV (reference sequence). CDR3 size: 15 residues. The V gene lost 3 bases and the J gene lost 5 bases, with 13 bases spanning the gap.

This clonotype appeared many times. The chain links TRBV19 to TRBJ1-5, with a possible D match to TRBD1 (6 bases). In germline, CDR1 is LNHDA, CDR2 SQIVND (reference sequence). The CDR3 runs to 15 residues. Trimming removed 2 bases from V and 5 bases from J, with 13 bases in between. The CDR3 protein is CASSITGGWDQPQHF. CDR3 DNA sequence: TGTGCCAGTAGTATAACCGGGGGCTGGGATCAGCCCCAGCATTTT.

The rearrangement uses TRBV20-1 and TRBJ2-5, with D maybe TRBD2 (6 bases). The CDR3 spans 15 residues. Germline V CDR1 and CDR2: DFQATT, SNEGSKA (reference sequence). Trimming removed 3 bases from V and 7 bases from J, with 21 bases in between. The DNA of the CDR3 is TGCAGTGCTAGCACCCGGGACTCACAATCGGGGACCCAGTACTTC. Encoded protein: CSASTRDSQSGTQYF.

In its sample, this clonotype was seen many times. V usage is TRBV20-1 and J usage is TRBJ1-2; 7 bases map to TRBD1. With V trimmed by 0 bases and J by 1 base, 8 bases remained unmatched. The V gene's germline CDR1 is DFQATT and CDR2 SNEGSKA (reference sequence). The length of the CDR3 is 16 residues. This CDR3 reads CSARERGQFFNYGYTF. CDR3 bases: TGCAGTGCTAGAGAAAGGGGACAGTTCTTTAACTATGGCTACACCTTC.

This clonotype was observed a few times. This may come from a read error, since a much larger clone is one base off. This chain uses TRBV7-9 with TRBJ2-7; D might be TRBD1 or TRBD2, each matching 5 bases. V shed 6 bases and J shed 5 bases, with 14 bases lying between them. Germline V CDR1 and CDR2: SEHNR, FQNEAQ (reference sequence). This CDR3 is built from 13 residues. CDR3 amino acids: CASSTHGAHEQYF. The CDR3 DNA follows: TGTGCCAGCAGTACCCACGGGGCCCACGAGCAGTACTTC.

The V and J genes are TRBV20-1 and TRBJ1-2; D unclear. There are 12 residues in the CDR3. Germline CDR1 and CDR2: DFQATT and SNEGSKA (reference sequence). V gave up 3 bases and J gave up 4 bases, with 9 bases separating them. The CDR3 sequence: CSASATGYGYTF. In DNA, the CDR3 is TGCAGTGCTAGTGCAACGGGCTATGGCTACACCTTC.

This clonotype showed up many times. V gene TRBV10-3 combines with J gene TRBJ1-1; possible D gene TRBD1, 5 bases. Germline CDR1 and CDR2: ENHRY and SYGVKD. Between the trimmed V and J ends, which lost 4 bases and 8 bases, there was a span of 11 bases. There are 12 residues in the CDR3. CDR3 region: CAISATGGEAFF. CDR3 DNA sequence: TGTGCCATCAGTGCTACTGGGGGAGAAGCTTTCTTT.

This clonotype was counted between two and nine times. The chain uses TRBV5-4 and TRBJ2-7; maybe TRBD1 (5 bases). The CDR3 totals 15 residues. The ends were cut back, 4 bases at V and 3 bases at J, with 17 bases in the middle. Germline CDR1 is SGHNT and CDR2 is YYREEE (reference sequence). The CDR3 DNA follows: TGTGCCAGCAGCCCGAAGTGGGGCAGGGACTACGAGCAGTACTTC. Translation: CASSPKWGRDYEQYF.

This chain links TRBV6-1 with TRBJ2-5; 10 nucleotides agree with TRBD1. Trimming removed 7 bases from V and 4 bases from J; junction bases left unmatched: 9. The CDR3 extends over 15 amino acids. CDR1 is MNHNS and CDR2 is SASEGT in the germline V gene. Written as DNA, the CDR3 is TGTGCCAGCACCTGGCGGGACAGGGGCCGAGAGACCCAGTACTTC. Encoded protein: CASTWRDRGRETQYF.

The V and J genes are TRBV19 and TRBJ2-7; 8 nucleotides agree with TRBD1. CDR3 size: 14 residues. The germline gives CDR1 LNHDA, CDR2 SQIVND (reference sequence). After removal of 7 bases from V and 2 bases from J, the junction contained 7 bases not matched to a gene. The CDR3 protein is CASTAGTGTYEQYF. CDR3 DNA: TGTGCCAGTACCGCCGGGACAGGCACCTACGAGCAGTACTTC.

This clonotype was detected many times. V is TRBV5-1 and J is TRBJ2-2, with 9 bases lining up with TRBD2. After removal of 0 bases from V and 1 base from J, the junction contained 13 bases not matched to a gene. Germline CDR1 is SGHRS and CDR2 is YFSETQ. The CDR3 length is 20 residues. The CDR3 loop reads CASSLEGLRLAAVNTGELFF. The CDR3 DNA follows: TGCGCCAGCAGCTTGGAGGGGTTGAGACTAGCGGCAGTGAACACCGGGGAGCTGTTTTTT.

This clonotype showed up many times. The chain links TRBV12-3 or TRBV12-4 to TRBJ1-5; D perhaps matches TRBD1 (5 bases). V was cut by 3 bases and J by 7 bases, with 13 bases left in between. This CDR3 spans 14 amino acids. CDR3 in DNA: TGTGCCAGCAGTTTTCGGCAGGGCGGCCAGCCCCAGCATTTT. Translating it yields CASSFRQGGQPQHF.

This clonotype was found many times. The V gene is TRBV18, the J gene TRBJ1-2; no clear D gene. The CDR3 length is 13 residues. In germline, CDR1 is KGHSH, CDR2 LQKENI. Trimming took 8 bases from V and 6 from J, leaving 16 bases between them. CDR3 nucleotides: TGTGCCAGCGCAACCAACCCGGAGGATGGCTACACCTTC. It yields the protein CASATNPEDGYTF.

This chain joins TRBV7-8 and TRBJ1-1, with 7 positions matching TRBD1. V lost 3 bases to trimming and J lost 5 bases; unmatched junction nucleotides: 3. This CDR3 spans 13 amino acids. Looked up from germline, CDR1 is SGHVS and CDR2 is FQNEAQ. The CDR3 loop is CASSFRDSTEAFF. The CDR3 DNA reads as TGTGCCAGCAGCTTCCGGGACAGTACTGAAGCTTTCTTT.

The V and J genes are TRBV20-1 and TRBJ2-7; maybe TRBD2 (6 bases). V shed 0 bases and J shed 7 bases, with 22 bases lying between them. Germline V lookup: CDR1 DFQATT, CDR2 SNEGSKA (reference sequence). The CDR3 is made up of 16 amino acids. CDR3: CSARDHPGPPGREQYF. The DNA of the CDR3 is TGCAGTGCTAGAGATCACCCGGGACCGCCGGGGAGGGAGCAGTACTTC.

This clonotype was recorded many times. This rearrangement joins TRBV6-1 to TRBJ2-7; D gene uncertain. The CDR3 runs 15 residues. Germline CDR1 reads MNHNS; CDR2 reads SASEGT. Trimming left V 6 bases short and J 3 bases short, with 18 bases between. This chain's CDR3 is CASSPRGIVRYEQYF. The CDR3 DNA sequence: TGTGCCAGCAGCCCCCGTGGGATTGTTCGCTACGAGCAGTACTTC.

This clonotype has a count of ten or more. The chain carries TRBV12-3 or TRBV12-4 and TRBJ1-1; D is unclear. This CDR3 region has 13 residues. The V end lost 6 bases, the J end lost 10 bases, and 18 bases lay between the germline ends. The CDR3: CASSAHVNLAAFF. The CDR3 bases are TGTGCCAGCAGCGCACATGTGAACCTAGCAGCTTTCTTT.

Points on this clonotype: A much larger clone differs by one base, so this may be a read error. The chain carries TRBV10-3 and TRBJ2-3; no reliable D call. This CDR3 has 12 amino acids. The V and J ends lost 5 bases and 8 bases respectively, with 11 bases between them. Germline CDR1 ENHRY, CDR2 SYGVKD. The CDR3 region has the DNA TGTGCCATCAGTACGGACGCACGTACGCAGTATTTT. Amino acid sequence: CAISTDARTQYF.

This clonotype was seen ten or more times. The V call is TRBV11-2, the J call TRBJ1-2; 9 nucleotides agree with TRBD1. Germline CDR1 reads SGHAT; CDR2 reads FQNNGV. This CDR3 is built from 18 residues. V dropped 1 base and J dropped 4; count of bases not matched to a gene: 13. The CDR3 loop reads CASSLVRTGAPFTYGYTF. Here the CDR3 DNA reads TGTGCCAGCAGCTTAGTCCGGACAGGGGCCCCCTTTACCTATGGCTACACCTTC. Full variable domain (outside the CDR3, taken from reference TRBV11-2 and TRBJ1-2): EAGVAQSPRYKIIEKRQSVAFWCNPISGHATLYWYQQILGQGPKLLIQFQNNGVVDDSQLPKDRFSAERLKGVDSTLKIQPAKLEDSAVYLCASSLVRTGAPFTYGYTFGSGTRLTVV.

This chain joins TRBV5-6 and TRBJ2-7; TRBD1 agrees at 10 bases. The trim removed 4 bases at V and 5 bases at J, leaving 3 bases unmatched. CDR3 length equals 13 residues. Germline V gives CDR1 SGHDT, CDR2 YYEEEE. The CDR3 nucleotides read TGTGCCAGCAGCCGACAGGGGGCTAACGAGCAGTACTTC. Translated, it gives CASSRQGANEQYF.

This clonotype was detected many times. This chain joins TRBV20-1 and TRBJ1-2; D is unclear. This CDR3 has 17 residues. Germline V gene lookup returns CDR1 DFQATT and CDR2 SNEGSKA (reference sequence). V lost 0 bases and J lost 4, with 21 bases in between. Written as DNA, the CDR3 is TGCAGTGCTAGAGATCTCCGGCCGAGGAGCTCAAGCTATGGCTACACCTTC. Its translation: CSARDLRPRSSSYGYTF.

A few counts support this clonotype. This chain connects TRBV20-1 to TRBJ2-7; 7 nucleotides align to TRBD1. The CDR3 is made up of 16 amino acids. V lost 0 bases, J lost 7 bases, and 15 bases stayed unmatched. Germline V gene lookup returns CDR1 DFQATT and CDR2 SNEGSKA (reference sequence). CDR3 DNA sequence: TGCAGTGCTAGAGATATGCGTGAGGGGGCCCTGAGTGAGCAGTACTTC. Its translation: CSARDMREGALSEQYF.

The rearrangement joins TRBV6-5 to TRBJ1-2, with 7 bases fitting TRBD1. The CDR3 is 15 amino acids. V shed 4 bases, J shed 2 bases, and the junction held 7 bases outside the gene matches. Looked up from germline, CDR1 is MNHEY and CDR2 is SVGAGI. CDR3 sequence reads: CASSSRTGENYGYTF. The CDR3 region has the DNA TGTGCCAGCAGTTCGAGGACAGGAGAAAACTATGGCTACACCTTC.